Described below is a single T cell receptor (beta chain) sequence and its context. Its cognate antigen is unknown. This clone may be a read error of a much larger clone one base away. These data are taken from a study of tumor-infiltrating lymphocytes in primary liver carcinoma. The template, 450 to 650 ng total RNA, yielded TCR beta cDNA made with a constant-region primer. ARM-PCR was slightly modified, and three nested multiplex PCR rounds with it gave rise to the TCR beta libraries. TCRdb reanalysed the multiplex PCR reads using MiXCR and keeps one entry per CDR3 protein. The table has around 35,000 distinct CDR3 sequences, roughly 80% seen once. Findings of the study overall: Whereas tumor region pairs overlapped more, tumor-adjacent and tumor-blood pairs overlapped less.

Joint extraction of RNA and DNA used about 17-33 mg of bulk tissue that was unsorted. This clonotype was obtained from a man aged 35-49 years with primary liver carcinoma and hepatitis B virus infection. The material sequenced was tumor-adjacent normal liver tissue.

The CDR3 protein is CASLRTDTQCF. The CDR3 nucleotides read TGTGCCAGCCTCCGGACAGATACGCAGTGTTTT. The chain is built from TRBV2 and TRBJ2-3; the D gene is possibly TRBD1 (6 bases). Germline V CDR1 and CDR2: SNHLY, FYNNEI. The CDR3 is 11 amino acids.